Listed below are T cell receptor beta chains from one sample, sequenced in a study of control samples from healthy donors and cancer patients. Measured with immunoSEQ multiplex PCR; TCRdb has only the in-frame clones, and not every one. The data hold around 97,000 clones, with roughly 90% observed a single time. Specimen: PBMCs. All receptors derive from a man aged 55 to 70 with lung cancer. Each CDR3 is given with its conserved first and last residue. The D gene is left open where the match is weak. Size values are once, few and many counts, or a class for expanded clones, and some rows have none.

V gene,clone size,D gene,CDR3 length,J gene,CDR3 DNA,CDR3 protein
TRBV13,NA,NA,15,TRBJ1-3,TGTGCCAGCAGCCGCCAACTCCTCTCTGGAAACACCATATATTTT,CASSRQLLSGNTIYF
TRBV9,NA,NA,13,TRBJ2-5,TGTGCCAGCAGCGTGGGGGGAATAGAGACCCAGTACTTC,CASSVGGIETQYF
TRBV9,few,NA,15,TRBJ1-3,TGTGCCAGCAGCGTCTTTGGAGGGGAGGGAAACACCATATATTTT,CASSVFGGEGNTIYF
TRBV11-3,NA,NA,16,TRBJ2-3,TGTGCCAGCAGCTTAATGAGGGGGACCCGCACAGATACGCAGTATTTT,CASSLMRGTRTDTQYF
TRBV19,NA,NA,12,TRBJ1-4,TGTGCCACTCGACGGGCCGGAGGAAAACTGTTTTTT,CATRRAGGKLFF
TRBV2,NA,NA,14,TRBJ2-7,TGTGCCAGCAGTGTTGAGGCGCCCTCCTACGAGCAGTACTTC,CASSVEAPSYEQYF
TRBV5-8,NA,NA,15,TRBJ1-3,TGTGCCAGCAGCTTGGTCGGTTTCGTCGGAAACACCATATATTTT,CASSLVGFVGNTIYF
TRBV18,NA,NA,15,TRBJ1-2,TGTGCCAGCTCACCACTGCCAGACCTTAAGACGGGCTACACCTTC,CASSPLPDLKTGYTF
TRBV29-1,NA,NA,14,TRBJ2-5,TGCAGCGCCAGGGAAAACATGGGAATGGAGACCCAGTACTTC,CSARENMGMETQYF
TRBV6-5,NA,TRBD2,16,TRBJ2-7,TGTGCCAGCAGTTTTTCCTTCGGGGGGGCCATACACGAGCAGTACTTC,CASSFSFGGAIHEQYF
TRBV7-3,NA,NA,11,TRBJ1-2,TGTGCCAGCAGCTTAGAAAGGGGCTACACCTTC,CASSLERGYTF
TRBV5-1,once,NA,15,TRBJ2-3,TGCGCCAGCAGCTTGACGGTTTTTGGCACAGATACGCAGTATTTT,CASSLTVFGTDTQYF
TRBV6-1,NA,NA,14,TRBJ1-2,TGTGCCAGCAGTGACAGGGGAGCACGGGTCGGCTACACCTTC,CASSDRGARVGYTF
TRBV30,NA,NA,13,TRBJ1-2,TGTGCCTGGAGTGTAACAGGCAACTATGGCTACACCTTC,CAWSVTGNYGYTF
TRBV7-2,NA,TRBD1,14,TRBJ1-2,TGTGCCAGCAGCTCCCGGGACAGGGACTATGGCTACACCTTC,CASSSRDRDYGYTF
TRBV30,NA,NA,14,TRBJ1-4,TGTGCCTGGAGTGTAAAGGGATCCAACGAAAAACTGTTTTTT,CAWSVKGSNEKLFF
TRBV27,NA,TRBD1,12,TRBJ1-2,TGTGCCACCAGACAGGGGGTATATGGCTACACCTTC,CATRQGVYGYTF
TRBV5-4,NA,TRBD2,15,TRBJ2-2,TGTGCCAGCAGCTTAGGTGGCGGGGGATCCGGGGAGCTGTTTTTT,CASSLGGGGSGELFF
TRBV12-3/TRBV12-4,NA,NA,13,TRBJ1-4,TGTGCCAGCAGCCAAAGTACAAGGGAAAAACTGTTTTTT,CASSQSTREKLFF
TRBV5-1,once,TRBD2,15,TRBJ2-2,TGCGCCAGCAGCTTGGGCCCGGGGGGCACCGGGGAGCTGTTTTTT,CASSLGPGGTGELFF
TRBV24-1,NA,NA,13,TRBJ2-5,TGTGCCACCAGTGATGACACAAGGGAGACCCAGTACTTC,CATSDDTRETQYF
TRBV6-6,NA,NA,15,TRBJ1-3,TGTGCCAGCAGTTACGACGGCCGCTCTGGAAACACCATATATTTT,CASSYDGRSGNTIYF
TRBV5-4,NA,NA,15,TRBJ2-7,TGTGCCAGCAGCTTGGACGGGGCGACGTACTACGAGCAGTACTTC,CASSLDGATYYEQYF
TRBV6-6,once,TRBD1,16,TRBJ1-2,TGTGCCAGCAGTCTCCGGGACAGGGCTAGAGACCATGGCTACACCTTC,CASSLRDRARDHGYTF
TRBV3-1/TRBV3-2,NA,NA,15,TRBJ2-2,TGTGCCAGCAGCCAAAGAAACATCAACACCGGGGAGCTGTTTTTT,CASSQRNINTGELFF